The entry that follows covers one TCR beta chain sequence. These data originate in a study of blood T cell repertoires in COVID-19. The study assigned cohorts using participant-reported clinical history. Germline values: CDR1 SGHKS, CDR2 YYEKEE (reference sequence). Deletions cut 6 bases from V and 2 bases from J, with 17 bases between. The CDR3 runs to 16 residues. Source study methods: Reference gene primer amplification gave estimated nucleated cell counts. Sequenced by immunoSEQ multiplex PCR; TCRdb stores in-frame clones only, minus some. V, J and clone size are those of that table, while D and trimming were read from the DNA. This sample has around 250,000 clones; more than 80% occur once, and the top ten carry 4.1%.

The sample comprised PBMCs or T cells enriched from blood (not recorded which). The chain uses TRBV5-5 and TRBJ1-4, with D perhaps matching TRBD1 (5 bases). This sequence originates from a woman aged 25 to 45 with acute COVID-19. This chain's CDR3 is CASTMLGGPTNEKLFF. For the CDR3, the DNA is TGTGCCAGCACCATGTTGGGGGGACCGACTAATGAAAAACTGTTTTTT. Together with reference TRBV5-5 and TRBJ1-4, the CDR3 gives the full variable domain: DAGVTQSPTHLIKTRGQQVTLRCSPISGHKSVSWYQQVLGQGPQFIFQYYEKEERGRGNFPDRFSARQFPNYSSELNVNALLLGDSALYLCASTMLGGPTNEKLFFGSGTQLSVL.